This T cell receptor beta chain was captured by sequencing in a study of identical twins. V was pared by 0 bases and J by 5 bases, with 14 bases between. The CDR3 spans 16 residues. Germline V gives CDR1 LGHDT, CDR2 YNNKEL (reference sequence). A universal primer site was incorporated via template switching, and the cDNA contained unique molecular identifiers. Via MiXCR, TCRdb re-called the 5' RACE reads, giving one row per CDR3 protein. The repertoire holds 400,000 to 650,000 distinct CDR3 sequences, with under 25% as singletons. Whole-study results and caveats: Partial confounding of zero-insertion analyses by invariant MAIT and iNKT cells was possible.

This clonotype was seen more than once but under ten times. The antigen is undetermined. A further study also used this sample, focusing on T cells expressing NK-cell markers. As that report states: The study found dominant NKG2C+ clonotypes at 1.0-7.0% of CD8+ T cells in six donors.

V and J are TRBV3-1 and TRBJ1-5; D gene unclear. The TCR comes from a woman under 30 in good health. Material for sequencing was CD4+ T cells sorted from blood. CDR3 loop: CASSQDQPGRDQPQHF. The CDR3 DNA reads as TGTGCCAGCAGCCAAGATCAGCCAGGAAGAGATCAGCCCCAGCATTTT.